The clone carrying this T cell receptor (beta chain) was seen repeatedly, ten times or more. What it recognizes is unknown. During its preparation, the TCRbeta library received unique molecular identifiers. Each CDR3 protein is one row after TCRdb ran MiXCR on the PCR reads. The table shows some 600,000 distinct CDR3 sequences, with 10% to 15% occurring only once. CDR3 length: 15 amino acids. After removal of 1 base from V and 5 bases from J, the junction contained 9 bases not matched to a gene. CDR1 is SQVTM, CDR2 ANQGSEA, per germline. This entry belongs to a study of T-cell reconstitution after alpha-beta-depleted transplantation in children. General study points: Two months or so post-transplant, alpha-beta T cells reportedly derived from several hundred expanded graft clones. Surviving recipient T cells and thymic progenitors accounted for the high day-60 TCRbeta diversity observed in some patients. The main origin of T-cell counts and diversity one year after transplant was newly produced T cells.

The rearrangement links TRBV29-1 to TRBJ2-7; TRBD1 aligns across 9 bases. Sequences were derived from PBMCs, mostly from graft donor cells, sampled 360 days after TCRalphabeta/CD19-depleted stem cell transplant. This TCR was recovered from a male patient younger than 18 who had a stem cell transplant for acute myeloid leukemia, so the T cells may come from the graft donor. The CDR3 loop reads CSVEVSLDRGHEQYF. CDR3 in DNA: TGCAGCGTTGAAGTTTCCCTGGACAGGGGCCACGAGCAGTACTTC.